This T cell receptor beta chain was identified during a study of blood T cell repertoires in COVID-19. Study overall: COVID-19 samples, acute and convalescent, were from the United States, Italy and Spain. T cells, B-cell-depleted T cells, or PBMCs supplied cDNA or gDNA.

After removal of 4 bases from V and 5 bases from J, the junction contained 14 bases not matched to a gene. Germline loops: CDR1 SGHNT, CDR2 YYREEE (reference sequence). CDR3 length equals 17 residues. Per the original methods: Using reference gene primer amplification, nucleated cell counts were estimated. The table came from immunoSEQ multiplex PCR; TCRdb's copy has only in-frame clones and leaves some out. V and J calls and clone size are given by that table; D and trimming were obtained from the DNA. The table records about 190,000 clones, nearly 85% of them present only once. The chain couples TRBV5-4 to TRBJ2-3, with TRBD2 matching 9 bases. This TCR came from a woman aged 30 to 39 with acute or convalescent COVID-19. Sequencing input: peripheral blood. CDR3 nucleotide sequence: TGTGCCAGCAGCCAAAACGGCGCGGGGGGGCTTATAGATACGCAGTATTTT. It codes for CASSQNGAGGLIDTQYF. Combining the CDR3 with reference TRBV5-4 and TRBJ2-3 gives the whole variable domain ETGVTQSPTHLIKTRGQQVTLRCSSQSGHNTVSWYQQALGQGPQFIFQYYREEENGRGNFPPRFSGLQFPNYSSELNVNALELDDSALYLCASSQNGAGGLIDTQYFGPGTRLTVL.